The sequence of this TCR beta chain was determined in a study of shared clonotypes between healthy human individuals. The study, taken as a whole, reports: Richness estimates generally favored naive over memory subsets.

Details on this clone: Its target is unknown.

This CDR3 has 16 amino acids. With V trimmed by 4 bases and J by 5 bases, 11 bases remained unmatched. Germline values: CDR1 SGHRS, CDR2 YFSETQ. Once extracted for a subset, genomic DNA was divided evenly among several immunoSEQ plates. Method: immunoSEQ multiplex PCR; TCRdb's copy keeps in-frame clones and lacks some. The profile shows 2 million to 2.5 million clones, 85% to 95% of them singletons. This chain connects TRBV5-1 to TRBJ1-4; 7 bases align to TRBD1. The source is a man between 18 and 29 years old in good health. The sequenced material came from naive CD4+ T cells sorted from blood. This sample's subset: CD45RA+ positively selected. The CDR3 protein is CASSADPTGTNEKLFF. The CDR3 nucleotides read TGCGCCAGCAGCGCCGATCCGACAGGGACCAATGAAAAACTGTTTTTT.